This TCR beta chain originates from a study of cytomegalovirus exposure and HLA in healthy donors. It was with 60 Vbeta and 13 Jbeta primers that the PCR ran. Libraries were prepared by immunoSEQ multiplex PCR; TCRdb keeps only in-frame clonotypes and omits some of them. This sample has roughly 160,000 clones, with around 85% found just once. For this clone: The antigen remains undetermined.

General study findings and limits: TCR beta sequences reportedly predicted most subjects' HLA-A and HLA-B alleles accurately. Donor immune exposure was known only as CMV serostatus. In an earlier analysis, productive rearrangement rates for most beta V segments clustered near 87% or 30%. In a later analysis, TCR beta V- and J-gene trimming showed a link to a missense DCLRE1C variant.

The CDR3 runs 14 residues. Germline V gene data show CDR1 as LNHDA and CDR2 as SQIVND (reference sequence). V was pared by 5 bases and J by 4 bases, with 5 bases of the junction left unmatched. Sequencing input: PBMCs. The chain carries TRBV19 and TRBJ1-1, with 9 bases matching TRBD1. This TCR came from a boy aged 2 to 9 in good health and CMV-seronegative. DNA of the CDR3: TGTGCCAGTAGTCCCCGACAGGGGGGCACTGAAGCTTTCTTT. This encodes CASSPRQGGTEAFF.